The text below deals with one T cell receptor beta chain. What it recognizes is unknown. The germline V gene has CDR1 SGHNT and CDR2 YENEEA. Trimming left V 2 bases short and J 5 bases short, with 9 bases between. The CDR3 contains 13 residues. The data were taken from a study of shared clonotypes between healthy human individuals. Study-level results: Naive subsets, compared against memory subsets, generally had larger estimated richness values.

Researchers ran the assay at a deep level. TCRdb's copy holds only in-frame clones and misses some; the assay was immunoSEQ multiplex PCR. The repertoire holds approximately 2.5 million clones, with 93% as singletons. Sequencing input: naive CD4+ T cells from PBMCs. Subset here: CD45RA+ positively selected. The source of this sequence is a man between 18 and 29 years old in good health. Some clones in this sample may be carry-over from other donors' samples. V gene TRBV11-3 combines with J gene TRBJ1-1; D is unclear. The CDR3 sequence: CASSLRTGTEAFF. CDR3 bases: TGTGCCAGCAGCTTAAGGACGGGTACTGAAGCTTTCTTT.